These 23 T cell receptor beta chains originate from one sample sequenced in a study of response to subunit inactivated influenza vaccine (dated by TCRdb to about 2018). The sample's time point label is to be understood as: 45 days after influenza vaccine administration. Preparation of the library involved RT-PCR. TCRdb records Illumina HiSeq 2500 as the sequencer. TCRdb reanalyzed the raw reads on its own, using fastp at Q25 for trimming and MiXCR for clone calling, and kept in-frame beta chains. Each entry is one CDR3 protein sequence, shown with its most common DNA and genes. The sample records approximately 480,000 distinct CDR3 sequences, approximately 11% of which are singletons. The ten largest clones capture less than 15% of the sample. Sequencing was performed on PBMCs from blood, taken 45 days after vaccination. The source is a man in his forties or fifties who received an inactivated influenza vaccine. Donor details come from another sample of the same person, matched by shared clones.

This clonotype was picked up a small number of times. Here the CDR3 reads CASSPDRARPYEQYF. DNA of the CDR3: TGTGCCAGCAGCCCAGACAGGGCTCGTCCCTACGAGCAGTACTTC. This chain connects TRBV2 to TRBJ2-7; 7 bases agree with TRBD1. CDR3 length equals 15 residues. V dropped 6 bases and J dropped 2; count of bases not matched to a gene: 10. Germline CDR1 reads SNHLY; CDR2 reads FYNNEI. The variable domain in full, with the rest retrieved from reference TRBV2 and TRBJ2-7, is EPEVTQTPSHQVTQMGQEVILRCVPISNHLYFYWYRQILGQKVEFLVSFYNNEISEKSEIFDDQFSVERPDGSNFTLKIRSTKLEDSAMYFCASSPDRARPYEQYFGPGTRLTVT.

This clonotype was observed a handful of times. This rearrangement joins TRBV4-3 to TRBJ1-5; D is uncertain. Germline CDR1 is LGHNA and CDR2 is YSLEER. The V gene lost 8 bases and the J gene lost 3 bases, with 11 bases spanning the gap. The CDR3 loop spans 13 amino acids. CDR3: CASARGINQPQHF. CDR3 nucleotide sequence: TGCGCCAGCGCCAGAGGGATCAATCAGCCCCAGCATTTT.

The chain joins TRBV7-9 to TRBJ1-6; D is unresolved. This CDR3 region has 14 residues. Trimming took off 0 bases at V and 11 bases at J, with 11 bases between the two ends. Germline V gene lookup returns CDR1 SEHNR and CDR2 FQNEAQ (reference sequence). The CDR3 sequence: CASSLAEAPAPLHF. The CDR3, as DNA: TGTGCCAGCAGCTTAGCAGAAGCGCCGGCACCCCTCCACTTT.

This chain uses TRBV6-1 with TRBJ2-5, with 9 positions matching TRBD1. This CDR3 has 16 residues. The J segment lost 7 bases and the V segment lost 6 bases, leaving 15 bases of the junction unmatched. Germline V CDR1 and CDR2: MNHNS, SASEGT. The CDR3 reads CASRQKGQGGRGTQYF. CDR3 bases: TGTGCCAGCAGGCAGAAGGGACAGGGAGGTCGTGGGACCCAGTACTTC.

This clonotype was observed a handful of times. The chain carries TRBV20-1 and TRBJ2-1; 13 positions agree with TRBD2. The germline gives CDR1 DFQATT, CDR2 SNEGSKA (reference sequence). V shed 1 base, J shed 7 bases, and the junction held 4 bases outside the gene matches. The CDR3 sequence is 15 residues long. CDR3 sequence (DNA): TGCAGTGCTAGAGGTGGGACTAGCGGGACTAATGAGCAGTTCTTC. This sequence encodes CSARGGTSGTNEQFF.

This clonotype was seen many times. V usage is TRBV12-3 or TRBV12-4 and J usage is TRBJ2-3; D gene uncertain. This CDR3 contains 14 residues. V was trimmed by 5 bases and J by 4 bases, leaving 13 bases between them. The CDR3 DNA follows: TGTGCCAGCAGTACCCAGAGCTCCTCAGATACGCAGTATTTT. It is translated as CASSTQSSSDTQYF.

The V and J genes are TRBV6-2 or TRBV6-3 and TRBJ2-7, with D possibly matching TRBD2 (6 bases). Germline CDR1 is MNHEY and CDR2 is SVGEGT. V was shortened by 6 bases and J by 6 bases, with 18 bases between the two germline ends. The CDR3 has 14 residues. Here the CDR3 reads CASSGDSNLAEQYF. CDR3 DNA: TGTGCCAGCAGCGGGGACTCGAACTTGGCCGAGCAGTACTTC.

This clonotype was seen many times. V gene TRBV20-1 combines with J gene TRBJ2-3, with D hard to call. The CDR3 spans 10 residues. V was cut by 2 bases and J by 8 bases, with 5 bases left in between. Germline values: CDR1 DFQATT, CDR2 SNEGSKA (reference sequence). CDR3 protein: CSARWGTQYF. CDR3 nucleotide sequence: TGCAGTGCTAGATGGGGTACGCAGTATTTT.

This clonotype occurred a few times. This sequence joins TRBV7-2 and TRBJ1-1, with D possibly matching TRBD1 (6 bases). CDR1 is SGHTA, CDR2 FQGNSA, per germline. V was clipped by 1 base and J by 4 bases, with 13 bases between them. This CDR3 comprises 15 residues. The DNA of the CDR3 is TGTGCCAGCAGCTTAGTCGGGGGGCAGGGCACTGAAGCTTTCTTT. Translated, it gives CASSLVGGQGTEAFF.

The J gene is TRBJ1-5, the V gene TRBV6-2 or TRBV6-3; 8 nucleotides agree with TRBD1. CDR3 size: 15 residues. Germline CDR1 and CDR2: MNHEY and SVGEGT. V dropped 6 bases and J dropped 5; count of bases not matched to a gene: 9. In nucleotides, the CDR3 is TGTGCCAGCAGACCCGGACAGGGAAGGTATCAGCCCCAGCATTTT. Its translation: CASRPGQGRYQPQHF.

Only a few counts were recorded for this clonotype. The chain joins TRBV3-1 to TRBJ2-2; no clear D. V was shortened by 4 bases and J by 6 bases, with 9 bases between the two germline ends. The CDR3 is 13 amino acids. Per germline, CDR1 LGHDT and CDR2 YNNKEL (reference sequence). CDR3 amino acids: CASSPPRAGELFF. The CDR3 nucleotides are TGTGCCAGCAGCCCCCCTCGTGCCGGGGAGCTGTTTTTT. Based on the CDR3 plus reference TRBV3-1 and TRBJ2-2, the full variable domain is DTAVSQTPKYLVTQMGNDKSIKCEQNLGHDTMYWYKQDSKKFLKIMFSYNNKELIINETVPNRFSPKSPDKAHLNLHINSLELGDSAVYFCASSPPRAGELFFGEGSRLTVL.

Note on this clonotype: One end of the junction fails to match germline, which may point to a read error. CDR3 coding DNA: TGCGCCAGCAGCTCCGGGACAGGGGTTCTCTTC. The encoded protein is CASSSGTGVLF. The V gene is TRBV5-1, the J gene TRBJ2-1; 10 positions agree with TRBD1. The CDR3 covers 11 residues. Per germline, CDR1 SGHRS and CDR2 YFSETQ.

The V gene is TRBV29-1, the J gene TRBJ1-3; 7 bases fit TRBD1. CDR1 and CDR2 (germline): SQVTM, ANQGSEA. The CDR3 covers 14 residues. J lost 3 bases, V lost 6 bases, and 8 bases had no gene match. The CDR3 DNA is TGCAGCGTGGTACAGGGGACGGGTGGAAACACCATATATTTT. This gives the protein CSVVQGTGGNTIYF.

This clonotype was detected many times. The V and J genes are TRBV10-3 and TRBJ1-4; D is uncertain. V dropped 0 bases and J dropped 8 bases, with 13 bases sitting between them. Germline CDR1 reads ENHRY; CDR2 reads SYGVKD. CDR3 size: 15 residues. This chain's CDR3 is CAISESSGPEEKLFF. The DNA for the CDR3 is TGTGCCATCAGTGAGTCCTCCGGACCGGAAGAAAAACTGTTTTTT.

J is TRBJ2-7 and V is TRBV30; TRBD1 aligns across 10 bases. CDR1 GTSNPN and CDR2 SVGIG come from the germline V gene (reference sequence). The CDR3 length is 14 residues. V was pared by 3 bases and J by 2 bases, with 4 bases of the junction left unmatched. CDR3 residues: CAWRGDRGTYEQYF. CDR3 nucleotide sequence: TGTGCCTGGAGAGGGGACAGGGGAACCTACGAGCAGTACTTC.

This clonotype occurred many times. The J gene is TRBJ2-5, the V gene TRBV5-6, with a possible D match to TRBD1 (5 bases). Germline V CDR1 and CDR2: SGHDT, YYEEEE. There are 15 residues in the CDR3. Trimming shortened V by 4 bases and J by 5 bases, and 18 bases separated the two germline ends. CDR3 sequence: CASSRTRDAGETQYF. For the CDR3, the DNA is TGTGCCAGCAGCCGAACCAGGGATGCCGGGGAGACCCAGTACTTC.

This clonotype was observed many times. The chain is built from TRBV24-1 and TRBJ2-1; D is unclear. V was shortened by 4 bases and J by 9 bases, with 24 bases between the two germline ends. The CDR3 extends over 17 amino acids. CDR1 KGHDR and CDR2 SFDVKD come from the germline V gene. The chain's CDR3 is CATSDSFRLNHGPEQFF. For the CDR3, the DNA is TGTGCCACCAGTGACTCCTTTCGTTTGAACCACGGGCCTGAGCAGTTCTTC.

This clonotype was detected a few times. The chain employs TRBV6-5 and TRBJ2-5; no reliable D call. CDR1 and CDR2 (germline): MNHEY, SVGAGI. Trimming took 0 bases from V and 2 from J, leaving 10 bases between them. There are 15 residues in the CDR3. CDR3 sequence: CASSYSSGEQETQYF. In DNA, the CDR3 is TGTGCCAGCAGTTACTCGTCCGGAGAGCAAGAGACCCAGTACTTC.

The sample holds a few counts of this clonotype. The genes are TRBV11-1 and TRBJ2-4, with 7 positions matching TRBD1. The CDR3 has 18 residues. V dropped 0 bases and J dropped 1; count of bases not matched to a gene: 9. Germline lookup yields CDR1 SGHAT and CDR2 FQDESV (reference sequence). This CDR3 reads CASSLALTGSDAKNIQYF. CDR3 nucleotides: TGTGCCAGCAGCTTAGCCCTGACAGGGTCGGATGCCAAAAACATTCAGTACTTC.

The chain uses TRBV15 and TRBJ2-1; TRBD2 agrees at 7 bases. The CDR3 covers 15 residues. The V gene's germline CDR1 is LNHNV and CDR2 YYDKDF (reference sequence). The V gene end was trimmed by 1 base and the J gene end by 1 base; junction bases not matched to a gene: 1. The CDR3 sequence is CATSRASGSYNEQFF. CDR3 bases: TGTGCCACCAGCAGAGCTAGCGGATCCTACAATGAGCAGTTCTTC.

Turning to this clonotype: At one end, the junction sequence differs from germline, possibly due to a read error. The chain couples TRBV6-5 to TRBJ1-2; D may be TRBD1 (6 bases). The CDR3 has 13 residues. Germline V gene sequence: CDR1 MNHEY, CDR2 SVGAGI. In nucleotides, the CDR3 is TGTCCCAGCAGTTACAGGACAGATACAGGCTACACCTTC. Translation: CPSSYRTDTGYTF.

This chain connects TRBV5-6 to TRBJ2-1, with D perhaps matching TRBD1 or TRBD2 (6 bases each). Germline loops: CDR1 SGHDT, CDR2 YYEEEE. Deletions cut 5 bases from V and 6 bases from J, with 12 bases between. This CDR3 comprises 13 residues. The CDR3 is CASSFSGANEQFF. The CDR3 nucleotides read TGTGCCAGCAGTTTCTCGGGGGCCAATGAGCAGTTCTTC.

This clonotype was counted at least ten times. The chain has TRBV7-9 and TRBJ2-7; no firm D call. Germline loops: CDR1 SEHNR, CDR2 FQNEAQ (reference sequence). Trimming took 2 bases from V and 6 from J, leaving 5 bases between them. CDR3 size: 11 residues. The CDR3 bases are TGTGCCAGCAGCTTATGGAGCGAGCAGTACTTC. Its protein is CASSLWSEQYF.